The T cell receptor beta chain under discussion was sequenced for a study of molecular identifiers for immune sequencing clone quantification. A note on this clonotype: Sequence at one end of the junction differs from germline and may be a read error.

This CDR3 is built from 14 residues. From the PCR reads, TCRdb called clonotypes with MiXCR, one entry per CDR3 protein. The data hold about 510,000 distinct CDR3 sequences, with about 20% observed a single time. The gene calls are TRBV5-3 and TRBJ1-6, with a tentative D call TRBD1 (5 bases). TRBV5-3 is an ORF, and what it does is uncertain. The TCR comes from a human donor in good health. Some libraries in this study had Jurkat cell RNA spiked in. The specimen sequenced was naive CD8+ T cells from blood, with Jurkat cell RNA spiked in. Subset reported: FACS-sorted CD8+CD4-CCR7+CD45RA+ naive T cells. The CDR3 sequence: CASSLTADTSPLHF. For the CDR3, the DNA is TGTGCCAGCAGCTTGACAGCAGATACTTCACCCCTCCACTTT.